This T cell receptor (beta chain) was observed in a study of T cell responses to AZD1222 COVID-19 vaccine. Study conclusions and caveats: Baseline seropositivity characterized only a handful of AZD1222 recipients. Mostly white British, mostly female donors; authors suggested clonal diversity may be underestimated.

Libraries were prepared by immunoSEQ multiplex PCR; TCRdb keeps only in-frame clonotypes and omits some of them. Of over 85,000 clones listed, 85% to 95% are singletons. There are 12 residues in the CDR3. Trimming left V 4 bases short and J 5 bases short, with 6 bases between. CDR1 SNHLY and CDR2 FYNNEI come from the germline V gene. For this clone: The antigen remains unidentified.

This TCR came from an adult who received the AZD1222 COVID-19 vaccine. The sample in question was peripheral blood, obtained 28 days after the second AZD1222 dose. The chain joins TRBV2 to TRBJ1-5, with D unresolved. The CDR3 sequence is CASSGPDQPQHF. The CDR3 region has the DNA TGTGCCAGCAGTGGACCTGATCAGCCCCAGCATTTT.